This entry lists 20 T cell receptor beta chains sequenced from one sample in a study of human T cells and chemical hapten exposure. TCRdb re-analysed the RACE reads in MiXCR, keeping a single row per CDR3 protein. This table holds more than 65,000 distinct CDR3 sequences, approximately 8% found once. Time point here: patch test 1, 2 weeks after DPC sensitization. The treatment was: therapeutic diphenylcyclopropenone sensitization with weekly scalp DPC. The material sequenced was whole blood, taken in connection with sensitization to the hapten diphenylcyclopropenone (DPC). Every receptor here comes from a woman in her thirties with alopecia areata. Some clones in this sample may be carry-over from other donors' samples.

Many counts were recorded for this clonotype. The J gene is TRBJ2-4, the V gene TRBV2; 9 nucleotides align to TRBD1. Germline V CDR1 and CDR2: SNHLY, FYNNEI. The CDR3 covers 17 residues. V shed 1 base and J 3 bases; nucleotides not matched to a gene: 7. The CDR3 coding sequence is TGTGCCAGCAGTGAAGAGGGACAGGGCTACTTCAAAAACATTCAGTACTTC. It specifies CASSEEGQGYFKNIQYF.

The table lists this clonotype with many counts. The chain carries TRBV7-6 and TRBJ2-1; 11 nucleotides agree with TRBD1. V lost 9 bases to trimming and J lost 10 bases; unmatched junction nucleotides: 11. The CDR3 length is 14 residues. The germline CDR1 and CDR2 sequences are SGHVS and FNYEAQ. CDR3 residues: CASAARDRGREQFF. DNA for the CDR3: TGTGCCAGTGCGGCCAGGGACAGGGGGAGGGAGCAGTTCTTC.

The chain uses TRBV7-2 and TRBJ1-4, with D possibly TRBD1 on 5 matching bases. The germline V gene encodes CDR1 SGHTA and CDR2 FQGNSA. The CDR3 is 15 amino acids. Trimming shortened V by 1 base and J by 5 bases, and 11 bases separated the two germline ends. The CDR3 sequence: CASSLEGMANEKLFF. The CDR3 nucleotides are TGTGCCAGCAGCTTAGAGGGGATGGCGAATGAAAAACTGTTTTTT.

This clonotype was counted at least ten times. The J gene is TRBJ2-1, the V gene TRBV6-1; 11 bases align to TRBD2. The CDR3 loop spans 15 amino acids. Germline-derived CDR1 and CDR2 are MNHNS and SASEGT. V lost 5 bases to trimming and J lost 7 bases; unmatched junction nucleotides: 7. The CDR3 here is CASSPLTSGGNEQFF. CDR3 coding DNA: TGTGCCAGCAGTCCGCTAACTAGCGGGGGAAATGAGCAGTTCTTC.

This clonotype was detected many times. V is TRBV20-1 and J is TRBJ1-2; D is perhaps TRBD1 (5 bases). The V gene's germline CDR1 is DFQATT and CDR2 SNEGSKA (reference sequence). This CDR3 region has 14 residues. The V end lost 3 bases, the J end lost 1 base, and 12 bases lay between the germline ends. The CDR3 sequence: CSASPTDHNYGYTF. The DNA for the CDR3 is TGCAGTGCTAGCCCGACAGACCATAACTATGGCTACACCTTC.

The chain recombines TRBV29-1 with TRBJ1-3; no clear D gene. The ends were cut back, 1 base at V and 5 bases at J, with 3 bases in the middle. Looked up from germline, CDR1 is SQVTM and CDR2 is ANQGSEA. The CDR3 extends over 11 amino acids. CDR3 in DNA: TGCAGCGTTGAAGGGCGAAACACCATATATTTT. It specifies CSVEGRNTIYF.

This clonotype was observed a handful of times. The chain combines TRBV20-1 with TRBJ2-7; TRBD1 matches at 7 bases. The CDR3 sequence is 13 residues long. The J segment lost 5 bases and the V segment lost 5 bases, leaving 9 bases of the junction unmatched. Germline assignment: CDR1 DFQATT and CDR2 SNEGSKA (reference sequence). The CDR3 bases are TGCAGTGCTTCCCGACAGGGTGGGAACGAGCAGTACTTC. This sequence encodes CSASRQGGNEQYF.

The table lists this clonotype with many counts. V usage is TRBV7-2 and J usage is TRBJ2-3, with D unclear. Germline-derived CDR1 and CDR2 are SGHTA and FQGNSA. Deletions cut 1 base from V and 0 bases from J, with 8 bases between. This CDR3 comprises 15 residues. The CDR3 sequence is CASSLEAASTDTQYF. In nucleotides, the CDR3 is TGTGCCAGCAGCTTAGAGGCAGCCAGCACAGATACGCAGTATTTT.

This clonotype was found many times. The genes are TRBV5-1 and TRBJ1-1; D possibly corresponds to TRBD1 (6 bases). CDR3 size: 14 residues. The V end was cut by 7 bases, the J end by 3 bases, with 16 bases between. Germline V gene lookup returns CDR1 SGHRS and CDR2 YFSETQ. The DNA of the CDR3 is TGCGCCAGCTACCGTGGGGGCGCAGACACTGAAGCTTTCTTT. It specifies CASYRGGADTEAFF. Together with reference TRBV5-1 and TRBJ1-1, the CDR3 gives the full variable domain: KAGVTQTPRYLIKTRGQQVTLSCSPISGHRSVSWYQQTPGQGLQFLFEYFSETQRNKGNFPGRFSGRQFSNSRSEMNVSTLELGDSALYLCASYRGGADTEAFFGQGTRLTVV.

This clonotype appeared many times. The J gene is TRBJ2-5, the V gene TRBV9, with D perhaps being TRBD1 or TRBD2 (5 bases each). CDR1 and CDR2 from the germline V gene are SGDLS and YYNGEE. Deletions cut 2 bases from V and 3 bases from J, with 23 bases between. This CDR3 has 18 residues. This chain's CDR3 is CASSVASYPGLGEETQYF. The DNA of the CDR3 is TGTGCCAGCAGCGTCGCTAGCTACCCAGGGTTAGGGGAAGAGACCCAGTACTTC.

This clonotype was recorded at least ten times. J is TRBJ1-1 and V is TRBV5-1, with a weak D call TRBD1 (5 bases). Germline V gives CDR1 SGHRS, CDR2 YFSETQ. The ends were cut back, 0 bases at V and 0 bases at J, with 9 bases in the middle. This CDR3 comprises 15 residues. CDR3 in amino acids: CASSLVGAMNTEAFF. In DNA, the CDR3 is TGCGCCAGCAGCTTGGTTGGGGCCATGAACACTGAAGCTTTCTTT.

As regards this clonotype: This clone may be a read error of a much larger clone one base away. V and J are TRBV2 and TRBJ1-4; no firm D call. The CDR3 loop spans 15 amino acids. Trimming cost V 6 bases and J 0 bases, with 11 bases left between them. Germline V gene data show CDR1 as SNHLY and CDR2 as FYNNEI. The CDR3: CASRLSSATNEKLFF. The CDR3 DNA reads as TGTGCCAGCAGGTTGTCGAGTGCAACTAATGAAAAACTGTTTTTT.

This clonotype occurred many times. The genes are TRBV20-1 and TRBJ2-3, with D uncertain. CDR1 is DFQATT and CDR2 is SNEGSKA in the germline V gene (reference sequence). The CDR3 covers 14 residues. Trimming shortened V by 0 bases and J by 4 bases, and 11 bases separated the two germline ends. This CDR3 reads CSARDWTPSDTQYF. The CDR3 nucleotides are TGCAGTGCTAGAGATTGGACCCCTTCAGATACGCAGTATTTT.

CDR3 bases: TGTGCCAGCAGCTTACCACTGATGAACACTGAAGCTTTCTTT. Translation: CASSLPLMNTEAFF. The chain couples TRBV7-2 to TRBJ1-1; D remains ambiguous. The CDR3 runs to 14 residues. The germline V gene has CDR1 SGHTA and CDR2 FQGNSA. V was cut by 2 bases and J by 0 bases, with 7 bases left in between. Variable domain in full (rest from reference TRBV7-2 and TRBJ1-1): GAGVSQSPSNKVTEKGKDVELRCDPISGHTALYWYRQSLGQGLEFLIYFQGNSAPDKSGLPSDRFSAERTGGSVSTLTIQRTQQEDSAVYLCASSLPLMNTEAFFGQGTRLTVV.

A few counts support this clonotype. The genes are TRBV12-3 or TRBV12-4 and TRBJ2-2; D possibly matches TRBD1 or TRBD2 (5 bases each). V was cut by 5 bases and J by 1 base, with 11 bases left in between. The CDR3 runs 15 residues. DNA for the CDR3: TGTGCCAGCAGTCCCGGGACGGGGAACACCGGGGAGCTGTTTTTT. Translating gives CASSPGTGNTGELFF.

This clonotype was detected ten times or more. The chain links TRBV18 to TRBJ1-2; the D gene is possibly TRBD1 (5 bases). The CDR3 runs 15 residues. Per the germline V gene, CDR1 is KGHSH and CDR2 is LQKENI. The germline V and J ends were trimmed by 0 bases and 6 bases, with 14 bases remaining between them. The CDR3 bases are TGTGCCAGCTCACCACCGGACGGAGGGGCTGATGGCTACACCTTC. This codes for CASSPPDGGADGYTF.

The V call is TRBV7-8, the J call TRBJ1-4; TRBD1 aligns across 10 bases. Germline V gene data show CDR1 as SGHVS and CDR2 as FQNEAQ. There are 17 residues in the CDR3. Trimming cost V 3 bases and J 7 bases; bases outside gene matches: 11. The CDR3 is CASSFAFATGGGEKLFF. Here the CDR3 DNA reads TGTGCCAGCAGCTTTGCATTTGCGACAGGGGGCGGTGAAAAACTGTTTTTT.

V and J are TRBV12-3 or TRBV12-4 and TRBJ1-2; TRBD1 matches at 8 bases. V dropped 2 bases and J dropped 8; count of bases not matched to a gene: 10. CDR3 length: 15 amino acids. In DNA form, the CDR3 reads TGTGCCAGCAGTTTACCAGGGGGCACGGTAAACGGCTACACCTTC. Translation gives CASSLPGGTVNGYTF.

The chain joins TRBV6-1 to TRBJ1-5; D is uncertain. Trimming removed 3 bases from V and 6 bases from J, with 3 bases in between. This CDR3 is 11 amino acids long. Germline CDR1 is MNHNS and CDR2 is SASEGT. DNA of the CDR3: TGTGCCAGCAGTGACTCTCAGCCCCAGCATTTT. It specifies CASSDSQPQHF.

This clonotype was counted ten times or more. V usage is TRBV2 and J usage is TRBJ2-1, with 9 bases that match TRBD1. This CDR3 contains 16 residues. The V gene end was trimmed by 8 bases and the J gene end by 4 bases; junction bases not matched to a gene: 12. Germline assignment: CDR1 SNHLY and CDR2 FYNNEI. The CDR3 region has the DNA TGTGCCAGCGCTACAAACCCCGGGACAGGGTACAATGAGCAGTTCTTC. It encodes CASATNPGTGYNEQFF.